The 5 T cell receptor beta chains presented below share a single source sample, sequenced in a study of T cell responses to AZD1222 COVID-19 vaccine. Clones were read by immunoSEQ multiplex PCR, and TCRdb kept only the in-frame ones, dropping some. The sample has tens of thousands of clones, approximately 90% seen once; the top ten hold 2% to 3%. Sequences were derived from peripheral blood, sampled 28 days after the second AZD1222 dose. Source of these receptors: an adult who received the AZD1222 COVID-19 vaccine.

The rearrangement uses TRBV7-2 and TRBJ1-3; D possibly corresponds to TRBD1 (5 bases). The CDR3 contains 16 residues. The V end was cut by 0 bases, the J end by 0 bases, with 9 bases between. Germline CDR1 and CDR2: SGHTA and FQGNSA. The CDR3 protein is CASSLALTGSGNTIYF. The DNA of the CDR3 is TGTGCCAGCAGCTTAGCGCTAACAGGCTCTGGAAACACCATATATTTT.

This clone was seen a handful of times. The J gene is TRBJ2-1, the V gene TRBV27; D might be TRBD1 (6 bases). The germline gives CDR1 MNHEY, CDR2 SMNVEV (reference sequence). V was cut by 3 bases and J by 9 bases, with 15 bases left in between. The CDR3 has 14 amino acids. The CDR3 DNA reads TGTGCCAGCAGTTTGGTACAGGGTCGGGGTGAGCAGTTCTTC. Its protein is CASSLVQGRGEQFF.

The chain links TRBV18 to TRBJ1-6, with D maybe TRBD1 (5 bases). CDR3 size: 14 residues. V lost 3 bases, J lost 7 bases, and 10 bases lay in between. Per the germline V gene, CDR1 is KGHSH and CDR2 is LQKENI. This chain's CDR3 is CASSPGTQNSPLHF. In nucleotides, the CDR3 is TGTGCCAGCTCACCGGGGACCCAGAATTCACCCCTCCACTTT.

The rearrangement links TRBV9 to TRBJ1-2; possibly TRBD1 for D (5 bases). Trimming removed 4 bases at V and 3 bases at J, with 13 bases between. The CDR3 is made up of 14 amino acids. Germline values: CDR1 SGDLS, CDR2 YYNGEE. The CDR3 DNA sequence: TGTGCCAGCAGCATCCGGGACGCCCACTATGGCTACACCTTC. The encoded protein is CASSIRDAHYGYTF. Full variable domain (remainder filled in from reference TRBV9 and TRBJ1-2): DSGVTQTPKHLITATGQRVTLRCSPRSGDLSVYWYQQSLDQGLQFLIQYYNGEERAKGNILERFSAQQFPDLHSELNLSSLELGDSALYFCASSIRDAHYGYTFGSGTRLTVV.

The genes are TRBV7-9 and TRBJ2-1; 8 bases agree with TRBD1. The V segment lost 4 bases and the J segment 4 bases; nucleotides outside the gene matches: 12. The CDR3 is 17 amino acids. The germline V gene encodes CDR1 SEHNR and CDR2 FQNEAQ (reference sequence). CDR3 loop: CASSSLAQGARYNEQFF. The DNA for the CDR3 is TGTGCCAGCAGCTCTCTAGCCCAGGGGGCAAGGTACAATGAGCAGTTCTTC.